The 8 T cell receptor beta chains below come from one sample, sequenced in a study of blood T cell repertoires in COVID-19 (dated by TCRdb to about 2020). The library was generated by the immunoSEQ multiplex PCR assay. This is the immuneACCESS table as TCRdb keeps it, with only in-frame sequences that have V and J called. A part of the clones is gone; compared with another copy, unresolved V genes explain less than half, and the rest is unexplained. Present in this sample are approximately 210,000 clones, 70% to 90% of which were seen just once. Together, the top ten hold over 2% of the sample. Material: peripheral blood. The receptor set was obtained from a man aged 25-45 years who had recovered from COVID-19.

This chain uses TRBV7-6 with TRBJ2-3, with 15 nucleotides matching TRBD2. The CDR3 is 18 amino acids. Trimming took 5 bases from V and 2 from J; bases not matched to a gene: 8. Germline CDR1 is SGHVS and CDR2 is FNYEAQ. The CDR3 sequence is CASSGGLAGGFHTDTQYF. The DNA of the CDR3 is TGTGCCAGCAGCGGAGGACTAGCGGGGGGGTTCCACACAGATACGCAGTATTTT.

CDR3 in amino acids: CASSPPAGENTGELFF. Written as DNA, the CDR3 is TGTGCCAGCTCACCACCGGCAGGGGAGAACACCGGGGAGCTGTTTTTT. The chain recombines TRBV18 with TRBJ2-2; D is possibly TRBD1 (6 bases). Germline lookup yields CDR1 KGHSH and CDR2 LQKENI. V was trimmed by 0 bases and J by 1 base, leaving 9 bases between them. CDR3 length equals 16 residues.

This chain connects TRBV7-9 to TRBJ1-3, with D maybe TRBD1 (5 bases). Trimming took off 5 bases at V and 0 bases at J, with 17 bases between the two ends. CDR3 length: 17 residues. The germline V gene has CDR1 SEHNR and CDR2 FQNEAQ (reference sequence). The chain's CDR3 is CASSHGGSQHSGNTIYF. The CDR3 bases are TGTGCCAGCAGCCACGGGGGGTCCCAACACTCTGGAAACACCATATATTTT.

This chain uses TRBV25-1 with TRBJ1-2; D call uncertain. Trimming took off 1 base at V and 7 bases at J, with 7 bases between the two ends. This CDR3 is 12 amino acids long. From germline, CDR1 is MGHDK and CDR2 SYGVNS. The CDR3 sequence: CASSEFLGGYTF. The CDR3 nucleotides are TGTGCCAGCAGTGAATTTCTAGGTGGCTACACCTTC.

The chain links TRBV27 to TRBJ1-1; D may be TRBD1 (5 bases). The V end lost 8 bases, the J end lost 3 bases, and 16 bases lay between the germline ends. The germline CDR1 and CDR2 sequences are MNHEY and SMNVEV (reference sequence). This CDR3 comprises 14 residues. The CDR3 sequence is CASLKDMGYTEAFF. The CDR3 DNA is TGTGCCAGCCTTAAGGACATGGGTTACACTGAAGCTTTCTTT.

The V and J genes are TRBV3-1 (or the pseudogene TRBV3-2) and TRBJ2-6; TRBD2 matches at 11 bases. Trimming cost V 3 bases and J 0 bases; bases outside gene matches: 7. The CDR3 spans 19 residues. Germline CDR1 and CDR2: LGHDT and YNNKEL (reference sequence). DNA for the CDR3: TGTGCCAGCAGCCATCGAAGACTAGCGGGACACTCTGGGGCCAACGTCCTGACTTTC. It yields the protein CASSHRRLAGHSGANVLTF.

About this clone: Germline and junction disagree at one end, which may indicate a read error. V gene TRBV9 combines with J gene TRBJ2-3, with 12 bases identical to TRBD1. Per the germline V gene, CDR1 is SGDLS and CDR2 is YYNGEE. The CDR3 is 17 amino acids. The CDR3 loop reads CASSVEAGTGGTDTQYF. The CDR3 DNA reads as TGTGCCAGCAGCGTAGAGGCAGGGACAGGGGGCACGGATACGCAGTATTTT.

The chain carries TRBV2 and TRBJ1-4; D ambiguous. The CDR3 length is 14 residues. Germline V CDR1 and CDR2: SNHLY, FYNNEI. The germline V and J ends were trimmed by 7 bases and 11 bases, with 20 bases remaining between them. Here the CDR3 DNA reads TGTGCCAGCAATTTTGAGGCCCGCTCTGAGAAACTGTTTTTT. This gives the protein CASNFEARSEKLFF.